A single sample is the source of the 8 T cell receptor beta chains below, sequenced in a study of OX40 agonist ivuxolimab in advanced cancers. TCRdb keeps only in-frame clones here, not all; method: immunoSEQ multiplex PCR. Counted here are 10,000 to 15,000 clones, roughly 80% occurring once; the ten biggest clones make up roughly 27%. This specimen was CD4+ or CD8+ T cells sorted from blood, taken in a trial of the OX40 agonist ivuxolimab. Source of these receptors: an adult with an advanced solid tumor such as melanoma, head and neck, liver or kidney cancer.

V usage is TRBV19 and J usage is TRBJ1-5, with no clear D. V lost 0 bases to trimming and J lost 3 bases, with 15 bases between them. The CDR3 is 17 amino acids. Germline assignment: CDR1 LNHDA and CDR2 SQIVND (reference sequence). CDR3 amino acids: CASSIDRTRSTNQPQHF. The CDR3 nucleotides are TGTGCCAGTAGTATAGACCGGACCCGTAGCACCAATCAGCCCCAGCATTTT.

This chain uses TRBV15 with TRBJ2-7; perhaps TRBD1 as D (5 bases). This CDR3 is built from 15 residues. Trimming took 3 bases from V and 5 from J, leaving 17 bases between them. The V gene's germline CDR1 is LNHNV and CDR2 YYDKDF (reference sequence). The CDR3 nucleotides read TGTGCCACCAGCAGCCGTGATGGGGCAGTGGACGAGCAGTACTTC. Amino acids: CATSSRDGAVDEQYF.

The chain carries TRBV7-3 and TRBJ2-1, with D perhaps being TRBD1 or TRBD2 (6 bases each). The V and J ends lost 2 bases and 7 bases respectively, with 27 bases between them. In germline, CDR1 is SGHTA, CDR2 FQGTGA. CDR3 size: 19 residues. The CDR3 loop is CASSLYGPRDTGARNEQFF. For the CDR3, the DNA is TGTGCCAGCAGCTTATATGGGCCCCGAGATACGGGGGCGAGGAATGAGCAGTTCTTC.

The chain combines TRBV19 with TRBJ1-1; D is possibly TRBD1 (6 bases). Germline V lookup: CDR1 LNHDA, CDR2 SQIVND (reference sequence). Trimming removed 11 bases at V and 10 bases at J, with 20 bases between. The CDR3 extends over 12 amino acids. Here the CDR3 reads CAVLTPGHRAFF. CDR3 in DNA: TGTGCCGTCCTGACCCCGGGACACCGAGCTTTCTTT.

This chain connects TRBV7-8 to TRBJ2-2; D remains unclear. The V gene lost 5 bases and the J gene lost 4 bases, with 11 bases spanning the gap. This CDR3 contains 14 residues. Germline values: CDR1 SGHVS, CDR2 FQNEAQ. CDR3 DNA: TGTGCCAGCAGCCCTCTCGGGCCCACCGGGGAGCTGTTTTTT. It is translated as CASSPLGPTGELFF.

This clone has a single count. The CDR3 loop is CAISESSMVGGLYEQYF. The CDR3 bases are TGTGCCATCAGTGAGTCGAGTATGGTCGGGGGGCTATACGAGCAGTACTTC. This chain connects TRBV10-3 to TRBJ2-7, with TRBD2 as a possible D gene (7 bases). V dropped 0 bases and J dropped 4 bases, with 19 bases sitting between them. Germline CDR1 ENHRY, CDR2 SYGVKD. This CDR3 has 17 amino acids.

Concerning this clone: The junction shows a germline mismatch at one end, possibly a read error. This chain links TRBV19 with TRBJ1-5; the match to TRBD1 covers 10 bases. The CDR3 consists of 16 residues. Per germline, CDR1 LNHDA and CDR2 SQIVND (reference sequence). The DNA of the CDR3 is TGTGCCAGGAGTAGGACAGGGGGTCAGGGCAATCAGCCCCAGCATTTT. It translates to CARSRTGGQGNQPQHF.

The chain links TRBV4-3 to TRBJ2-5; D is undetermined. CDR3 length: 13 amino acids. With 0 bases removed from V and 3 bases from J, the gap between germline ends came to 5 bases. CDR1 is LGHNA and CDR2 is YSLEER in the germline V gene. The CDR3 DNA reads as TGCGCCAGCAGCCAAGATCTAAAAGAGACCCAGTACTTC. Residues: CASSQDLKETQYF.